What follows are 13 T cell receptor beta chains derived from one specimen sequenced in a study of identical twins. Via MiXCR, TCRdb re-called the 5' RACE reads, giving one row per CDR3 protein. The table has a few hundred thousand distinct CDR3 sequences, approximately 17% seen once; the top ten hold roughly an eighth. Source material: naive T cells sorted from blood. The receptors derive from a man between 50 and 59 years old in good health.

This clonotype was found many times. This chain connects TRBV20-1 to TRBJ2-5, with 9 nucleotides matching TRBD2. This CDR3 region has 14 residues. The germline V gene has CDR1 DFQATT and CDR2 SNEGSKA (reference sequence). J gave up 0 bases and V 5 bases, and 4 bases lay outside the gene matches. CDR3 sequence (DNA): TGCAGTGCTCGGACTAGCGTGTACCAAGAGACCCAGTACTTC. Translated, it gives CSARTSVYQETQYF.

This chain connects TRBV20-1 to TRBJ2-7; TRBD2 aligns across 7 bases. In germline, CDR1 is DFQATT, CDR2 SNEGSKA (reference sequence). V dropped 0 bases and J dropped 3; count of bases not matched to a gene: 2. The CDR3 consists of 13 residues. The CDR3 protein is CSAREGGNYEQYF. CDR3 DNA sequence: TGCAGTGCTAGAGAGGGAGGGAACTACGAGCAGTACTTC.

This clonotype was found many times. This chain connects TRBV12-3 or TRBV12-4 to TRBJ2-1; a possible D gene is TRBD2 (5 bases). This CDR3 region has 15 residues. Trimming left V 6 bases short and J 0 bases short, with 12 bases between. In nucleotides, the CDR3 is TGTGCCAGCAGCCCCTACACTAGCTCCTACAATGAGCAGTTCTTC. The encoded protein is CASSPYTSSYNEQFF.

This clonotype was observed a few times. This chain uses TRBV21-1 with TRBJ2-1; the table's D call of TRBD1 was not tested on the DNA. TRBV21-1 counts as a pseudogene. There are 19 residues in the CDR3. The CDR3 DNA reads TGTGCCAGCAGCAAGGATGACCGGGTCCGGGGACGGCACATGATCGAGCAGTTCTTC. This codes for CASSKDDRVRGRHMIEQFF.

The CDR3 nucleotides read TGTGCCAGCAGCTTATCGGTCGGACAGGGGGTTCAGCCCCAGCATTTT. Translating gives CASSLSVGQGVQPQHF. This chain links TRBV11-3 with TRBJ1-5; 10 bases are a match to TRBD1. The CDR3 sequence is 16 residues long. Germline trimming cut 2 bases from V and 6 bases from J; bases unmatched to any gene: 7. Germline V gene lookup returns CDR1 SGHNT and CDR2 YENEEA.

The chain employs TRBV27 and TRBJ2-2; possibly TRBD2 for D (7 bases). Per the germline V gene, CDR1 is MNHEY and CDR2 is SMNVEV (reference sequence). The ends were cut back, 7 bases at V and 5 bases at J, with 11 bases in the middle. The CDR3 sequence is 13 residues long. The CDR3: CASIKGGTGELFF. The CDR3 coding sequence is TGTGCCAGCATCAAGGGGGGGACCGGGGAGCTGTTTTTT.

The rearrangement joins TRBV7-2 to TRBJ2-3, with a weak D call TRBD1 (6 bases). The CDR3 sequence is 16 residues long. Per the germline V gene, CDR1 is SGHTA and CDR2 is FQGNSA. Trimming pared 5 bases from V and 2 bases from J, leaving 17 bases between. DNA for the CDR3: TGTGCCAGCAGCCCTGGACCGGGACAACACACAGATACGCAGTATTTT. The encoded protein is CASSPGPGQHTDTQYF.

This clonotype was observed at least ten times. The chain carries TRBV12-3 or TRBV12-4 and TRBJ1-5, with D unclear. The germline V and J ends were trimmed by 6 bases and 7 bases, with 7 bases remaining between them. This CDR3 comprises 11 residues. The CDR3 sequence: CASSRGQPQHF. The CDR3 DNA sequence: TGTGCCAGCAGCCGAGGACAGCCCCAGCATTTT.

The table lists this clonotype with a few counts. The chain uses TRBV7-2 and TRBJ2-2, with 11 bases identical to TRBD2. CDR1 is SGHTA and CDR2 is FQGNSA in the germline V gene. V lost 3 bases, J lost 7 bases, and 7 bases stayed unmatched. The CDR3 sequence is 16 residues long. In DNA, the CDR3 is TGTGCCAGCAGCTTCCGAACTAGCGGGAGAGGCGGGGAGCTGTTTTTT. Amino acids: CASSFRTSGRGGELFF. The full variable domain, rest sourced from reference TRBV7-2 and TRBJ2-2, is GAGVSQSPSNKVTEKGKDVELRCDPISGHTALYWYRQSLGQGLEFLIYFQGNSAPDKSGLPSDRFSAERTGGSVSTLTIQRTQQEDSAVYLCASSFRTSGRGGELFFGEGSRLTVL.

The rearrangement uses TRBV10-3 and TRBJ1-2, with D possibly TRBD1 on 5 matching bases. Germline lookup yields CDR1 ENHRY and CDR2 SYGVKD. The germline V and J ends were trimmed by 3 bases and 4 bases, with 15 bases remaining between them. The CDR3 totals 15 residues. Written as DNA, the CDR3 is TGTGCCATCAGTGACATGCCGGGGGGTACCTATGGCTACACCTTC. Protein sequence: CAISDMPGGTYGYTF.

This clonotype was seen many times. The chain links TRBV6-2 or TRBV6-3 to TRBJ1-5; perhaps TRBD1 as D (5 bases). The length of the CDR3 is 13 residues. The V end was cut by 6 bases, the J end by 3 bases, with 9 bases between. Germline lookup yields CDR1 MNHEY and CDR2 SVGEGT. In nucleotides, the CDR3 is TGTGCCAGCAGACGGGACTTCAATCAGCCCCAGCATTTT. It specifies CASRRDFNQPQHF.

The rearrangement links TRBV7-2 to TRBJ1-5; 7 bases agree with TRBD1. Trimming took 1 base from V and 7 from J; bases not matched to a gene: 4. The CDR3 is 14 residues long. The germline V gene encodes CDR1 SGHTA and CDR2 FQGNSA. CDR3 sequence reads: CASSLEPGGQPQHF. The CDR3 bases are TGTGCCAGCAGCTTAGAACCAGGGGGACAGCCCCAGCATTTT.

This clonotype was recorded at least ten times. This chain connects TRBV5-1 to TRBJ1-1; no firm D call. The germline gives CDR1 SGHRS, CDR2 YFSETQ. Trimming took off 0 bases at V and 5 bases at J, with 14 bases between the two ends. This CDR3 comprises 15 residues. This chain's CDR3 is CASSLAREKRTEAFF. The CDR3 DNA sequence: TGCGCCAGCAGCTTGGCGAGGGAAAAGAGAACTGAAGCTTTCTTT.